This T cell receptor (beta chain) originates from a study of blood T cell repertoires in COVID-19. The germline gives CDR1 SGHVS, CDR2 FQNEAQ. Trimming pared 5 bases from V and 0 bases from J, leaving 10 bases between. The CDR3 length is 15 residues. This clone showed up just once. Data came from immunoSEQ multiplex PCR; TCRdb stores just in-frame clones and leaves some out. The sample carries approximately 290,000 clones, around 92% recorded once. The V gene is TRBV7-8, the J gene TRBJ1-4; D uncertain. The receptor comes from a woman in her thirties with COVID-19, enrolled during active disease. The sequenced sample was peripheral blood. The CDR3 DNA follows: TGTGCCAGCAGCAACCGGGTAGCAACTAATGAAAAACTGTTTTTT. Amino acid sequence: CASSNRVATNEKLFF.